The 32 T cell receptor beta chains presented below share a single source sample, sequenced in a study of T cell changes during pregnancy in multiple sclerosis. Only in-frame clones appear in the TCRdb table, and some are missing; sequencing was by immunoSEQ multiplex PCR. This sample carries tens of thousands of clones, more than 80% of them seen once, and the ten largest clones take over 0.8%. The starting material was peripheral blood, obtained in the first trimester of pregnancy. The source is a female donor in good health, enrolled as a control in a pregnancy study.

V gene TRBV9 combines with J gene TRBJ2-1; D not resolved. The CDR3 is made up of 13 amino acids. Trimming removed 3 bases at V and 7 bases at J, with 11 bases between. Germline CDR1 SGDLS, CDR2 YYNGEE. The CDR3 loop is CASSATAWNEQFF. The DNA for the CDR3 is TGTGCCAGCAGCGCCACCGCGTGGAATGAGCAGTTCTTC.

The V gene is TRBV7-9, the J gene TRBJ2-7, with 11 positions matching TRBD1. V shed 4 bases, J shed 2 bases, and the junction held 7 bases outside the gene matches. CDR3 length: 16 amino acids. Germline values: CDR1 SEHNR, CDR2 FQNEAQ (reference sequence). The CDR3 region is CASSSSGQGVPYEQYF. The CDR3 DNA follows: TGTGCCAGCAGCTCATCGGGACAGGGGGTTCCCTACGAGCAGTACTTC.

The chain joins TRBV28 to TRBJ2-3, with D perhaps TRBD2 (6 bases). V dropped 6 bases and J dropped 6 bases, with 22 bases sitting between them. The CDR3 extends over 16 amino acids. CDR1 and CDR2 (germline): MDHEN, SYDVKM. DNA for the CDR3: TGTGCCAGCAGGGCGCCGGGACTGCCGTCGCGGGATACGCAGTATTTT. Translation gives CASRAPGLPSRDTQYF.

CDR3 nucleotides: TGCGCCAGCAGCCAAGATCAGGGGGCCATAGGGAACATTCAGTACTTC. Protein: CASSQDQGAIGNIQYF. This chain connects TRBV4-1 to TRBJ2-4; TRBD1 matches at 8 bases. In germline, CDR1 is MGHRA, CDR2 YSYEKL. Trimming removed 0 bases from V and 7 bases from J; junction bases left unmatched: 8. This CDR3 is built from 16 residues.

The chain carries TRBV13 and TRBJ2-5, with D tentatively TRBD2 (6 bases). V gave up 5 bases and J gave up 2 bases, with 15 bases separating them. Germline V CDR1 and CDR2: PRHDT, FYEKMQ (reference sequence). The CDR3 sequence is 15 residues long. This CDR3 reads CASSPRGTRQETQYF. Written as DNA, the CDR3 is TGTGCCAGCAGCCCCCGCGGGACGAGACAAGAGACCCAGTACTTC.

This chain links TRBV18 with TRBJ1-1, with 11 bases fitting TRBD1. CDR3 length equals 15 residues. Germline V gene data show CDR1 as KGHSH and CDR2 as LQKENI. After removal of 5 bases from V and 5 bases from J, the junction contained 7 bases not matched to a gene. CDR3: CASSALDRGPTEAFF. The CDR3 DNA reads TGTGCCAGCTCAGCCCTGGACAGGGGGCCAACTGAAGCTTTCTTT.

The chain has TRBV19 and TRBJ1-4; 8 positions agree with TRBD1. Germline loops: CDR1 LNHDA, CDR2 SQIVND (reference sequence). The V gene end was trimmed by 6 bases and the J gene end by 5 bases; junction bases not matched to a gene: 2. The length of the CDR3 is 13 residues. CDR3 sequence: CASRGQGNEKLFF. CDR3 nucleotide sequence: TGTGCCAGTAGAGGACAGGGAAATGAAAAACTGTTTTTT.

The chain joins TRBV7-8 to TRBJ1-2, with D perhaps matching TRBD1 (6 bases). The CDR3 is 14 amino acids. From germline, CDR1 is SGHVS and CDR2 FQNEAQ. Trimming took 5 bases from V and 6 from J, leaving 16 bases between them. The CDR3 DNA reads TGTGCCAGCAGCACCCAAACAGGGACGGATGGCTACACCTTC. It codes for CASSTQTGTDGYTF.

This clone was found once. The rearrangement uses TRBV5-1 and TRBJ2-6; 8 bases align to TRBD1. V gave up 2 bases and J gave up 0 bases; unmatched junction bases: 7. Germline assignment: CDR1 SGHRS and CDR2 YFSETQ. The CDR3 spans 18 residues. The CDR3 region has the DNA TGCGCCAGCAGCTTCAAGACAGGGGTCTTCTCTGGGGCCAACGTCCTGACTTTC. Translation: CASSFKTGVFSGANVLTF.

The chain carries TRBV5-1 and TRBJ1-3; no definite D call. This CDR3 is 13 amino acids long. V lost 5 bases to trimming and J lost 0 bases, with 6 bases between them. CDR1 SGHRS and CDR2 YFSETQ come from the germline V gene. CDR3 in DNA: TGCGCCAGCAGGCTGGCCTCTGGAAACACCATATATTTT. It specifies CASRLASGNTIYF.

The V and J genes are TRBV25-1 and TRBJ2-6; D gene ambiguous. The germline CDR1 and CDR2 sequences are MGHDK and SYGVNS. Trimming pared 5 bases from V and 4 bases from J, leaving 9 bases between. The CDR3 loop spans 14 amino acids. The CDR3 loop is CASSWASGANVLTF. The CDR3 DNA follows: TGTGCCAGCAGTTGGGCCTCCGGGGCCAACGTCCTGACTTTC.

This clone is a singleton in its sample. The V and J genes are TRBV6-5 and TRBJ2-7; 12 bases align to TRBD2. The CDR3 runs 15 residues. V lost 6 bases to trimming and J lost 5 bases; unmatched junction nucleotides: 8. Germline V gene data show CDR1 as MNHEY and CDR2 as SVGAGI. CDR3 amino acids: CASRRQLAGGDEQYF. CDR3 nucleotide sequence: TGTGCCAGCAGGCGGCAACTAGCGGGGGGCGACGAGCAGTACTTC.

This chain connects TRBV11-2 to TRBJ1-3; 8 nucleotides agree with TRBD1. The CDR3 is 16 residues long. The V gene end was trimmed by 3 bases and the J gene end by 0 bases; junction bases not matched to a gene: 4. Germline assignment: CDR1 SGHAT and CDR2 FQNNGV. The CDR3 coding sequence is TGTGCCAGCAGCTTGGACAGGGCCTCCTCTGGAAACACCATATATTTT. It codes for CASSLDRASSGNTIYF. The full variable domain, with the rest looked up from reference TRBV11-2 and TRBJ1-3, is EAGVAQSPRYKIIEKRQSVAFWCNPISGHATLYWYQQILGQGPKLLIQFQNNGVVDDSQLPKDRFSAERLKGVDSTLKIQPAKLEDSAVYLCASSLDRASSGNTIYFGEGSWLTVV.

This chain joins TRBV19 and TRBJ2-1, with 11 bases aligning to TRBD2. Trimming at V came to 7 bases and at J to 0 bases, leaving 5 bases not matched to a gene. Germline V gene data show CDR1 as LNHDA and CDR2 as SQIVND (reference sequence). The CDR3 consists of 16 residues. CDR3 nucleotide sequence: TGTGCCAGTACCCGAACTAGCGGGAGCTCCTACAATGAGCAGTTCTTC. Translated: CASTRTSGSSYNEQFF.

This clone was picked up one time. The chain couples TRBV5-6 to TRBJ1-6; D may be TRBD1 (6 bases). V lost 2 bases to trimming and J lost 3 bases, with 21 bases between them. Looked up from germline, CDR1 is SGHDT and CDR2 is YYEEEE. CDR3 length: 19 residues. CDR3 in amino acids: CASSFLVPVRGHYNSPLHF. CDR3 in DNA: TGTGCCAGCAGCTTCCTCGTTCCGGTACGGGGACACTATAATTCACCCCTCCACTTT.

The CDR3 DNA reads as TGTGCCACCAGCGGCGGAATGACTAGCCTAGACGAGCAGTACTTC. This sequence encodes CATSGGMTSLDEQYF. The V call is TRBV15, the J call TRBJ2-7, with 7 bases that match TRBD2. V lost 5 bases, J lost 5 bases, and 12 bases stayed unmatched. The CDR3 totals 15 residues. CDR1 LNHNV and CDR2 YYDKDF come from the germline V gene (reference sequence).

The chain has TRBV4-3 and TRBJ2-3; 7 bases are shared with TRBD2. V gave up 1 base and J gave up 2 bases; unmatched junction bases: 3. Germline CDR1 LGHNA, CDR2 YSLEER. There are 15 residues in the CDR3. CDR3 coding DNA: TGCGCCAGCAGCCAAGTAGCGGGCGTCACAGATACGCAGTATTTT. Encoded protein: CASSQVAGVTDTQYF.

The rearrangement uses TRBV7-8 and TRBJ1-4; the D is unclear. Germline V lookup: CDR1 SGHVS, CDR2 FQNEAQ. This CDR3 region has 14 residues. V lost 1 base and J lost 6, with 9 bases in between. CDR3 in DNA: TGTGCCAGCAGCTTAGGGACTACGGATGAAAAACTGTTTTTT. It encodes CASSLGTTDEKLFF.

The J gene is TRBJ2-7, the V gene TRBV19; possible D gene TRBD1, 5 bases. V was pared by 2 bases and J by 3 bases, with 11 bases between. There are 14 residues in the CDR3. Germline V gives CDR1 LNHDA, CDR2 SQIVND (reference sequence). Written as DNA, the CDR3 is TGTGCCAGTAGTATACGGCGACAGAGCTACGAGCAGTACTTC. It codes for CASSIRRQSYEQYF.

The chain uses TRBV5-4 and TRBJ1-5; 7 positions match TRBD1. Germline V gives CDR1 SGHNT, CDR2 YYREEE (reference sequence). The CDR3 contains 14 residues. V trimming: 4 bases; J trimming: 7 bases; junction bases outside the gene matches: 8. For the CDR3, the DNA is TGTGCCAGCAGCCAACAGGGGCAGGAACAGCCCCAGCATTTT. It is translated as CASSQQGQEQPQHF.

V is TRBV9 and J is TRBJ2-4, with 9 bases lining up with TRBD1. Germline loops: CDR1 SGDLS, CDR2 YYNGEE. The V gene end was trimmed by 4 bases and the J gene end by 5 bases; junction bases not matched to a gene: 4. This CDR3 spans 14 amino acids. The CDR3: CASSLDRGENIQYF. CDR3 bases: TGTGCCAGCAGCTTAGACAGGGGGGAAAACATTCAGTACTTC.

The chain has TRBV23-1 and TRBJ2-5; possibly TRBD2 for D (7 bases). TRBV23-1 is assigned to the ORF class and has an uncertain function. The CDR3 extends over 15 amino acids. V lost 0 bases to trimming and J lost 5 bases, with 13 bases between them. The DNA of the CDR3 is TGCGCCAGCAGTCAATCGGGGGGGCAGGCCGAGACCCAGTACTTC. This codes for CASSQSGGQAETQYF.

The chain couples TRBV18 to TRBJ2-3, with TRBD2 identical over 7 bases. The germline V gene encodes CDR1 KGHSH and CDR2 LQKENI. This CDR3 comprises 14 residues. J gave up 1 base and V 3 bases, and 1 base lay outside the gene matches. In DNA, the CDR3 is TGTGCCAGCTCACCCGCGGGGGGCACAGATACGCAGTATTTT. Translating it yields CASSPAGGTDTQYF.

The gene calls are TRBV5-6 and TRBJ1-5; D gene unclear. V lost 4 bases to trimming and J lost 7 bases, with 15 bases between them. CDR3 length: 14 amino acids. Germline loops: CDR1 SGHDT, CDR2 YYEEEE. CDR3 sequence (DNA): TGTGCCAGCAGCCCTCTAGGCGGGAAACAGCCCCAGCATTTT. Translating it yields CASSPLGGKQPQHF. The full variable domain, completed using reference TRBV5-6 and TRBJ1-5, is DAGVTQSPTHLIKTRGQQVTLRCSPKSGHDTVSWYQQALGQGPQFIFQYYEEEERQRGNFPDRFSGHQFPNYSSELNVNALLLGDSALYLCASSPLGGKQPQHFGDGTRLSIL.

Note on this clone: Other DNA sequences in the same sample also yield this CDR3. This chain joins TRBV6-5 and TRBJ2-1, with TRBD1 matching over 9 bases. The germline CDR1 and CDR2 sequences are MNHEY and SVGAGI. V lost 0 bases to trimming and J lost 4 bases; unmatched junction nucleotides: 4. This CDR3 has 16 amino acids. The CDR3 bases are TGTGCCAGCAGTTACTCGAACAGGGGGCCATACAATGAGCAGTTCTTC. Protein sequence: CASSYSNRGPYNEQFF.

The chain links TRBV9 to TRBJ2-3; TRBD2 aligns across 8 bases. The V gene's germline CDR1 is SGDLS and CDR2 YYNGEE. V lost 0 bases to trimming and J lost 2 bases; unmatched junction nucleotides: 2. The CDR3 consists of 15 residues. The CDR3 loop is CASSVGAGVTDTQYF. CDR3 DNA sequence: TGTGCCAGCAGCGTAGGAGCGGGAGTCACAGATACGCAGTATTTT.

The J gene is TRBJ2-2, the V gene TRBV27; D might be TRBD1 (6 bases). This CDR3 spans 16 amino acids. The germline V gene has CDR1 MNHEY and CDR2 SMNVEV (reference sequence). Trimming removed 7 bases at V and 3 bases at J, with 18 bases between. In nucleotides, the CDR3 is TGTGCCAGCACGACATTAAACCAGGGGTACACCGGGGAGCTGTTTTTT. This codes for CASTTLNQGYTGELFF.

The table lists this clone with many counts. The chain carries TRBV5-4 and TRBJ2-7, with 9 bases that match TRBD2. The CDR3 has 15 residues. Germline V gives CDR1 SGHNT, CDR2 YYREEE (reference sequence). Unmatched junction bases numbered 5, after V lost 1 base and J lost 3 bases. The CDR3 is CASSLSLAGSYEQYF. Here the CDR3 DNA reads TGTGCCAGCAGCTTGAGTCTAGCGGGGAGCTACGAGCAGTACTTC.

The chain is built from TRBV7-2 and TRBJ2-2; D unresolved. V was cut by 4 bases and J by 5 bases, with 11 bases left in between. The CDR3 length is 14 residues. CDR1 SGHTA and CDR2 FQGNSA come from the germline V gene. CDR3 bases: TGTGCCAGCAGCTCCGTTAGTTGGACCGGGGAGCTGTTTTTT. Its protein is CASSSVSWTGELFF.

V and J are TRBV6-5 and TRBJ2-1; unclear D gene. Germline values: CDR1 MNHEY, CDR2 SVGAGI. Trimming stripped 7 bases from V and 9 bases from J, with 19 bases between. The length of the CDR3 is 14 residues. CDR3 nucleotides: TGTGCCAGCACCTCCCGGTCAGCAACGGGTGAGCAGTTCTTC. It specifies CASTSRSATGEQFF.

The chain uses TRBV19 and TRBJ2-7; D might be TRBD1 (6 bases). Germline V gene data show CDR1 as LNHDA and CDR2 as SQIVND (reference sequence). The CDR3 has 14 amino acids. V was pared by 5 bases and J by 0 bases, with 11 bases between. CDR3 coding DNA: TGTGCCAGTAGTGTCGGGGACATCTCCTACGAGCAGTACTTC. Encoded protein: CASSVGDISYEQYF.

The V gene is TRBV30, the J gene TRBJ1-1, with D tentatively TRBD1 (6 bases). CDR1 is GTSNPN, CDR2 SVGIG, per germline (reference sequence). V lost 3 bases and J 6 bases, leaving 17 bases between the germline ends. This CDR3 has 14 residues. Here the CDR3 reads CAWRRGGAGAEAFF. CDR3 sequence (DNA): TGTGCCTGGAGGCGGGGGGGGGCGGGCGCTGAAGCTTTCTTT.